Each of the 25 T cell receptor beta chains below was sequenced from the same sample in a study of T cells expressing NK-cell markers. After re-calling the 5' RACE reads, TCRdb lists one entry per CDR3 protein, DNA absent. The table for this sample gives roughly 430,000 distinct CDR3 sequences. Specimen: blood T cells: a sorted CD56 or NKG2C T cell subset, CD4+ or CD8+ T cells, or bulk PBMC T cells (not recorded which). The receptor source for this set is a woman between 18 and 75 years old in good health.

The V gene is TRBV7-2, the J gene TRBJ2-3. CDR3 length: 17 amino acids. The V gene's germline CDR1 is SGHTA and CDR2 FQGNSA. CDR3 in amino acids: CASSLFKVVWGTDTQYF. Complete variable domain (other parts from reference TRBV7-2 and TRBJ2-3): GAGVSQSPSNKVTEKGKDVELRCDPISGHTALYWYRQSLGQGLEFLIYFQGNSAPDKSGLPSDRFSAERTGGSVSTLTIQRTQQEDSAVYLCASSLFKVVWGTDTQYFGPGTRLTVL.

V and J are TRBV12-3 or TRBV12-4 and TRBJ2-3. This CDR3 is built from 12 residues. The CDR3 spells CASSFSRNTQYF.

CDR3 sequence reads: CASSGYGQGRSYNEQFF. The chain uses TRBV6-1 and TRBJ2-1; TCRdb's D gene call, TRBD1, goes unchecked for lack of DNA. The CDR3 has 17 residues. The V gene's germline CDR1 is MNHNS and CDR2 SASEGT.

CDR3 protein: CASSPYSGGAWSYNEQFF. The rearrangement uses TRBV6-2 or TRBV6-3 and TRBJ2-1; TCRdb lists TRBD2, though no DNA is available to test this call. Germline values: CDR1 MNHEY, CDR2 SVGEGT. CDR3 length: 18 residues.

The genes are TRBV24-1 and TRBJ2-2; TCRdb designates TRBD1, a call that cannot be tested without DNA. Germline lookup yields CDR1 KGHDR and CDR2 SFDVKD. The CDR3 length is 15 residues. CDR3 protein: CATSPPSVNTGELFF.

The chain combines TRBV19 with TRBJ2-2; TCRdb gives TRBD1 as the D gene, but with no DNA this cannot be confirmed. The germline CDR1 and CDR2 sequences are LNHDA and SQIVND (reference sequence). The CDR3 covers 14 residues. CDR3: CASSIGQYTGELFF.

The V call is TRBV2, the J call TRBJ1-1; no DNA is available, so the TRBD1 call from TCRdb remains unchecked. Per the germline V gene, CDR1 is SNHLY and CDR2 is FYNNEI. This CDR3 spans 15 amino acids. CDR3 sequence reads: CASRPGQGRGTEAFF.

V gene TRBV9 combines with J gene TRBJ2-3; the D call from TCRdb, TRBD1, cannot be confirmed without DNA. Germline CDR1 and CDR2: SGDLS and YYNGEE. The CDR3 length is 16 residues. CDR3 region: CASSVEAPLTTDTQYF.

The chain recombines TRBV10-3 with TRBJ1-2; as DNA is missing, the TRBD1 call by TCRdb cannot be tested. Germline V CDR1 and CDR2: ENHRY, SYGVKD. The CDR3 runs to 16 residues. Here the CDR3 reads CAISDRFRGKDYGYTF.

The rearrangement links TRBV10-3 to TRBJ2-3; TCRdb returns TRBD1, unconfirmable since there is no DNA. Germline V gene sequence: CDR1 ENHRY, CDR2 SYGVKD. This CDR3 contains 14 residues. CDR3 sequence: CAIRRDRSTDTQYF.

The CDR3 here is CATSTALGGAQGYTF. The V call is TRBV15, the J call TRBJ1-2; checking the TCRdb D call of TRBD1 is not possible without DNA. The CDR3 totals 15 residues. Germline lookup yields CDR1 LNHNV and CDR2 YYDKDF (reference sequence).

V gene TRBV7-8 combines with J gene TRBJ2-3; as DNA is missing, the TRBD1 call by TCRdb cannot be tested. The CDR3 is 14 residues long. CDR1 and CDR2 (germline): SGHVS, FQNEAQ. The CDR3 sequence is CASSFAGGADTQYF.

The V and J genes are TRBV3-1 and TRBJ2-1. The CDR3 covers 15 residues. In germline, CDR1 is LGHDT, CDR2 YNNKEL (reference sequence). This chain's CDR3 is CASSRPGRVGNEQFF.

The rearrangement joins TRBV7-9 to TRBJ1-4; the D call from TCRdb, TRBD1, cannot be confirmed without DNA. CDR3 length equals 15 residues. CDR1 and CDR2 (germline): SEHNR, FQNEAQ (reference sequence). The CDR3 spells CASSFPDRGEEKLFF. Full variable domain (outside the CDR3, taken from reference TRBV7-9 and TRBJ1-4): DTGVSQNPRHKITKRGQNVTFRCDPISEHNRLYWYRQTLGQGPEFLTYFQNEAQLEKSRLLSDRFSAERPKGSFSTLEIQRTEQGDSAMYLCASSFPDRGEEKLFFGSGTQLSVL.

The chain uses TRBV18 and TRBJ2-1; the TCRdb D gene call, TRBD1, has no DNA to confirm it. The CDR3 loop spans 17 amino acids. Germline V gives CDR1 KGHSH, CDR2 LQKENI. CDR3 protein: CASSPIRRVNSYNEQFF. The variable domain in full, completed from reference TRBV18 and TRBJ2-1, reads NAGVMQNPRHLVRRRGQEARLRCSPMKGHSHVYWYRQLPEEGLKFMVYLQKENIIDESGMPKERFSAEFPKEGPSILRIQQVVRGDSAAYFCASSPIRRVNSYNEQFFGPGTRLTVL.

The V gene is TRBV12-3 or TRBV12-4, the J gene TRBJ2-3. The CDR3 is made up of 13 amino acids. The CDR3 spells CASRRTGTDTQYF.

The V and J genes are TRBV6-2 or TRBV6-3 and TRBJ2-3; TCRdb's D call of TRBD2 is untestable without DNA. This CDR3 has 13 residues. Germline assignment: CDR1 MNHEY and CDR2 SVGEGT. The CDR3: CASTDRRADTQYF.

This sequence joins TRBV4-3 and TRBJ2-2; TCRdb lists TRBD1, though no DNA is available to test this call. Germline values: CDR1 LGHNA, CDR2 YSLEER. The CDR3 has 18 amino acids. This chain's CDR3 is CASSQLPGQGSGTGELFF.

CDR3 sequence: CASSLMSPGTGNTIYF. V and J are TRBV7-2 and TRBJ1-3; TCRdb gives TRBD1 as the D gene, but with no DNA this cannot be confirmed. The germline gives CDR1 SGHTA, CDR2 FQGNSA. This CDR3 has 16 residues.

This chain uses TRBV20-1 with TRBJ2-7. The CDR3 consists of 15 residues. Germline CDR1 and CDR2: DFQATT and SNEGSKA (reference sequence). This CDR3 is CSARDYSGLSYEQYF.

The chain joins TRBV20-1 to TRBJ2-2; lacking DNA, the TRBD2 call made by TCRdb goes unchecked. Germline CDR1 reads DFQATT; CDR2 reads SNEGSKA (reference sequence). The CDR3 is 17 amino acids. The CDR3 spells CSARDSAGRPNTGEPFF.

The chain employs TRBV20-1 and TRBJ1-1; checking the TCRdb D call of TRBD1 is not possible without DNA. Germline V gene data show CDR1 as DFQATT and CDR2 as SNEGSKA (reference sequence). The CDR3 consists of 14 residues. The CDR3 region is CSARSGQGWTEAFF.

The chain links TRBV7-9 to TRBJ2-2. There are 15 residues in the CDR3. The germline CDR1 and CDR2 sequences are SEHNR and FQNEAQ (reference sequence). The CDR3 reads CASSPDHPGPGELFF.

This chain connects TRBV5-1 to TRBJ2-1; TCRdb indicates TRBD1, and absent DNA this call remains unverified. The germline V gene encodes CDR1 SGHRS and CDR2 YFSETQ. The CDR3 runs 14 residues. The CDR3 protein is CASSDRDKELEQFF.

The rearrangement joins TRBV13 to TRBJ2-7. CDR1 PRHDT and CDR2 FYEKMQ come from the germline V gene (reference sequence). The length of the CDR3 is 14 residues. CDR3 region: CASSLGRLSYEQYF. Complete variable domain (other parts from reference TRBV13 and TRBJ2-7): AAGVIQSPRHLIKEKRETATLKCYPIPRHDTVYWYQQGPGQDPQFLISFYEKMQSDKGSIPDRFSAQQFSDYHSELNMSSLELGDSALYFCASSLGRLSYEQYFGPGTRLTVT.